The 26 T cell receptor beta chains listed next were all sequenced from one sample in a study of blood T cell repertoires in COVID-19 (dated by TCRdb to 2018 to 2020). Libraries were made using the immunoSEQ multiplex PCR assay. TCRdb took this table from immuneACCESS and kept in-frame rearrangements with V and J called. Such tables lack part of the clones; where checked against another copy, unresolved V genes explain under half of the gap, and the rest is unexplained. This sample has 300,000 or so clones in its table, and approximately 86% of those were observed once. 4% to 5% of the sample belongs to the ten largest clones. The sample taken for sequencing was PBMCs or T cells enriched from blood (not recorded which). All receptors derive from a middle-aged woman with acute COVID-19.

Only one count was recorded for this clone. The chain employs TRBV29-1 and TRBJ2-7; perhaps TRBD1 as D (6 bases). The CDR3 has 13 amino acids. V was pared by 4 bases and J by 5 bases, with 15 bases between. Germline V gene lookup returns CDR1 SQVTM and CDR2 ANQGSEA. The CDR3 spells CSVGTRGGHEQYF. CDR3 DNA sequence: TGCAGCGTTGGGACCAGGGGTGGGCACGAGCAGTACTTC.

V usage is TRBV27 and J usage is TRBJ1-4; 8 positions agree with TRBD1. The CDR3 runs to 14 residues. J lost 4 bases, V lost 6 bases, and 4 bases had no gene match. Germline V gives CDR1 MNHEY, CDR2 SMNVEV (reference sequence). The CDR3: CASSDRGFNEKLFF. For the CDR3, the DNA is TGTGCCAGCAGCGACAGGGGCTTTAATGAAAAACTGTTTTTT.

This sequence joins TRBV18 and TRBJ1-3; possible D gene TRBD1, 5 bases. The length of the CDR3 is 16 residues. Trimming took 8 bases from V and 0 from J, leaving 17 bases between them. Germline V gene lookup returns CDR1 KGHSH and CDR2 LQKENI. CDR3 DNA: TGTGCCAGCGAACATTCTCGGGGGAGCTCTGGAAACACCATATATTTT. As protein: CASEHSRGSSGNTIYF.

The CDR3 sequence: CASSSVAETEAFF. As DNA, the CDR3 is TGTGCCAGCAGCTCAGTGGCCGAAACTGAAGCTTTCTTT. This sequence joins TRBV9 and TRBJ1-1; D unresolved. Germline V gene sequence: CDR1 SGDLS, CDR2 YYNGEE. The CDR3 consists of 13 residues. V lost 4 bases and J 5 bases, leaving 12 bases between the germline ends.

The chain combines TRBV4-3 with TRBJ1-2; D unresolved. The ends were cut back, 0 bases at V and 4 bases at J, with 12 bases in the middle. The CDR3 sequence is 15 residues long. CDR1 LGHNA and CDR2 YSLEER come from the germline V gene. The CDR3 loop is CASSQETGTGYGYTF. As DNA, the CDR3 is TGCGCCAGCAGCCAAGAAACCGGTACCGGCTATGGCTACACCTTC.

The chain recombines TRBV7-2 with TRBJ1-2; D may be TRBD1 (6 bases). The CDR3 runs to 17 residues. V lost 5 bases and J lost 4, with 23 bases in between. CDR1 and CDR2 from the germline V gene are SGHTA and FQGNSA. CDR3 DNA: TGTGCCAGCAGCCCCCGGGAGGGCAGGGGAGGTATCTATGGCTACACCTTC. This encodes CASSPREGRGGIYGYTF. Combining the CDR3 with reference TRBV7-2 and TRBJ1-2 gives the whole variable domain GAGVSQSPSNKVTEKGKDVELRCDPISGHTALYWYRQSLGQGLEFLIYFQGNSAPDKSGLPSDRFSAERTGGSVSTLTIQRTQQEDSAVYLCASSPREGRGGIYGYTFGSGTRLTVV.

The chain combines TRBV7-2 with TRBJ2-2, with 7 positions matching TRBD1. CDR3 size: 13 residues. Trimming took 10 bases from V and 4 from J; bases not matched to a gene: 6. Per germline, CDR1 SGHTA and CDR2 FQGNSA. Here the CDR3 DNA reads TGTGCCACCGCGACAGGGAGCACCGGGGAGCTGTTTTTT. It yields the protein CATATGSTGELFF.

Here the CDR3 reads CASTPGTGGQPQHF. CDR3 DNA sequence: TGTGCCAGCACCCCGGGGACAGGAGGGCAGCCCCAGCATTTT. V is TRBV6-5 and J is TRBJ1-5, with 8 positions matching TRBD1. V was clipped by 7 bases and J by 7 bases; unmatched bases: 9. This CDR3 is 14 amino acids long. Germline-derived CDR1 and CDR2 are MNHEY and SVGAGI.

This chain links TRBV28 with TRBJ1-3; TRBD1 might be the D (5 bases). Between the trimmed V and J ends, which lost 8 bases and 1 base, there was a span of 18 bases. Per germline, CDR1 MDHEN and CDR2 SYDVKM. The CDR3 consists of 16 residues. CDR3 sequence: CASGGSHLLSGNTIYF. In DNA, the CDR3 is TGTGCCAGCGGGGGGTCACACCTACTTTCTGGAAACACCATATATTTT.

This clone was counted a single time. The chain uses TRBV3-1 (or the pseudogene TRBV3-2) and TRBJ1-1; 8 positions match TRBD1. Germline V lookup: CDR1 LGHDT, CDR2 YNNKEL (reference sequence). The CDR3 length is 14 residues. Trimming cost V 4 bases and J 1 base; bases outside gene matches: 2. The DNA of the CDR3 is TGTGCCAGCAGCCTGGGGACAGGGAACACTGAAGCTTTCTTT. This codes for CASSLGTGNTEAFF.

This clone is a singleton in its sample. V is TRBV19 and J is TRBJ1-2; a weak D match, TRBD1 (5 bases). With 3 bases removed from V and 7 bases from J, the gap between germline ends came to 12 bases. Germline V gives CDR1 LNHDA, CDR2 SQIVND (reference sequence). The CDR3 is 13 amino acids. The CDR3 nucleotides read TGTGCCAGTAGTATTCTGCGACAGATTGGCTACACCTTC. This gives the protein CASSILRQIGYTF.

This sequence joins TRBV11-2 and TRBJ2-3; TRBD2 matches at 8 bases. Germline assignment: CDR1 SGHAT and CDR2 FQNNGV. Losses at the gene ends were 5 bases for V and 0 bases for J; bases not matched to a gene: 13. This CDR3 contains 18 residues. The CDR3: CASSPGGGLATSTDTQYF. As DNA, the CDR3 is TGTGCCAGCAGCCCCGGGGGCGGACTAGCCACTAGCACAGATACGCAGTATTTT.

The chain uses TRBV3-1 (or the pseudogene TRBV3-2) and TRBJ2-7; the D gene is possibly TRBD2 (6 bases). The V end was cut by 4 bases, the J end by 5 bases, with 12 bases between. Germline V gives CDR1 LGHDT, CDR2 YNNKEL (reference sequence). The CDR3 has 13 amino acids. CDR3 DNA: TGTGCCAGCAGCCCCCGACTAGTCCACGAGCAGTACTTC. It translates to CASSPRLVHEQYF.

The chain recombines TRBV18 with TRBJ1-2, with D hard to call. CDR1 is KGHSH and CDR2 is LQKENI in the germline V gene. The CDR3 sequence is 17 residues long. The V gene lost 2 bases and the J gene lost 4 bases, with 20 bases spanning the gap. CDR3 amino acids: CASSPAGGEQTIYGYTF. The CDR3 DNA reads as TGTGCCAGCTCACCAGCTGGCGGGGAGCAAACGATCTATGGCTACACCTTC. The full variable domain, rest sourced from reference TRBV18 and TRBJ1-2, is NAGVMQNPRHLVRRRGQEARLRCSPMKGHSHVYWYRQLPEEGLKFMVYLQKENIIDESGMPKERFSAEFPKEGPSILRIQQVVRGDSAAYFCASSPAGGEQTIYGYTFGSGTRLTVV.

The genes are TRBV18 and TRBJ1-4, with 9 positions matching TRBD1. V lost 5 bases and J lost 10; bases outside the gene matches: 8. CDR1 and CDR2 from the germline V gene are KGHSH and LQKENI. This CDR3 is 14 amino acids long. The CDR3 nucleotides read TGTGCCAGCTCATCTGGACAGGGGAAAGGAAAACTGTTTTTT. Amino acids: CASSSGQGKGKLFF.

V and J are TRBV28 and TRBJ2-7; TRBD2 agrees at 10 bases. This CDR3 has 15 residues. Germline CDR1 MDHEN, CDR2 SYDVKM. V shed 5 bases, J shed 7 bases, and the junction held 11 bases outside the gene matches. CDR3 nucleotide sequence: TGTGCCAGCAGTCCGGAGGGGGAGCGGGAGGGAGAGCAGTACTTC. Translating it yields CASSPEGEREGEQYF.

V usage is TRBV11-2 and J usage is TRBJ1-3, with D tentatively TRBD1 (6 bases). The length of the CDR3 is 16 residues. Germline lookup yields CDR1 SGHAT and CDR2 FQNNGV. The V end lost 1 base, the J end lost 2 bases, and 12 bases lay between the germline ends. The CDR3 bases are TGTGCCAGCAGCTTAGTGGACACAGGGACTGGAAACACCATATATTTT. Translated: CASSLVDTGTGNTIYF.

The chain has TRBV11-1 and TRBJ1-1, with D hard to call. The V end lost 5 bases, the J end lost 0 bases, and 10 bases lay between the germline ends. The germline gives CDR1 SGHAT, CDR2 FQDESV (reference sequence). This CDR3 contains 14 residues. The CDR3 reads CASSIDILNTEAFF. CDR3 DNA: TGTGCCAGCAGCATAGACATCCTGAACACTGAAGCTTTCTTT.

V is TRBV19 and J is TRBJ1-1; D not resolved. The CDR3 contains 12 residues. V lost 1 base, J lost 7 bases, and 7 bases lay in between. CDR1 is LNHDA and CDR2 is SQIVND in the germline V gene (reference sequence). Here the CDR3 reads CASSIGTLEAFF. In DNA form, the CDR3 reads TGTGCCAGTAGTATAGGAACTCTTGAAGCTTTCTTT.

The rearrangement links TRBV9 to TRBJ1-3; D may be TRBD1 (6 bases). Trimming removed 3 bases at V and 6 bases at J, with 13 bases between. CDR3 length: 14 residues. Germline CDR1 reads SGDLS; CDR2 reads YYNGEE. This CDR3 reads CASSGRQGLNTIYF. Written as DNA, the CDR3 is TGTGCCAGCAGCGGTCGGCAGGGGTTAAACACCATATATTTT.

This clone was observed a single time. J is TRBJ2-3 and V is TRBV25-1; 7 bases fit TRBD2. Per germline, CDR1 MGHDK and CDR2 SYGVNS. Trimming removed 8 bases from V and 3 bases from J; junction bases left unmatched: 8. The CDR3 consists of 14 residues. CDR3 in DNA: TGTGCCAGCCGGAGAGGGAGGGAGACAGATACGCAGTATTTT. It codes for CASRRGRETDTQYF.

The genes are TRBV2 and TRBJ1-2; unclear D gene. The V end was cut by 4 bases, the J end by 6 bases, with 12 bases between. The CDR3 loop spans 13 amino acids. Looked up from germline, CDR1 is SNHLY and CDR2 is FYNNEI. DNA for the CDR3: TGTGCCAGCAGTGGTGAGGTGAGGAATGGCTACACCTTC. It encodes CASSGEVRNGYTF.

This sequence joins TRBV4-3 and TRBJ2-1; 7 nucleotides line up with TRBD1. The J segment lost 5 bases and the V segment lost 3 bases, leaving 4 bases of the junction unmatched. Germline V lookup: CDR1 LGHNA, CDR2 YSLEER. The CDR3 runs to 14 residues. The CDR3 is CASSHIDRDNEQFF. CDR3 nucleotides: TGCGCCAGCAGCCATATCGACAGGGACAATGAGCAGTTCTTC.

This clone was detected a few times. CDR3 sequence: CASSYTGGSTDTQYF. CDR3 DNA: TGTGCCAGCAGCTACACCGGGGGTAGCACAGATACGCAGTATTTT. The chain links TRBV7-3 to TRBJ2-3, with TRBD2 as a possible D gene (6 bases). CDR3 length equals 15 residues. Trimming removed 4 bases from V and 0 bases from J, with 11 bases in between. Germline V gene sequence: CDR1 SGHTA, CDR2 FQGTGA.

CDR3 DNA: TGTGCCAGCAGCCGGGGGACTCCTAAAGAGACCCAGTACTTC. Translation gives CASSRGTPKETQYF. V gene TRBV6-5 combines with J gene TRBJ2-5; perhaps TRBD2 as D (6 bases). V lost 6 bases and J lost 3, with 14 bases in between. Germline V CDR1 and CDR2: MNHEY, SVGAGI. There are 14 residues in the CDR3.

The chain carries TRBV5-1 and TRBJ2-7; 8 bases agree with TRBD2. CDR1 is SGHRS, CDR2 YFSETQ, per germline. J lost 0 bases, V lost 0 bases, and 8 bases had no gene match. The CDR3 is made up of 17 amino acids. The CDR3 DNA sequence: TGCGCCAGCAGCTTGGGTTCCAGCGGGAGCCACTCCTACGAGCAGTACTTC. Translating it yields CASSLGSSGSHSYEQYF.